The entry below describes one T cell receptor beta chain. Antigen: not known. The CDR3 runs to 15 residues. Germline assignment: CDR1 SEHNR and CDR2 FQNEAQ (reference sequence). These data come from a study of blood T cells in healthy people across ages. The study's findings and limits: There was no known CMV status for donors, so expanded clonotype changes were possibly confounded. Older age coincided with a roughly linear decline in TCR beta diversity per million T cells.

The authors drew 8 to 10 milliliters of peripheral blood from each donor. The second PCR ran about 6 to 12 cycles with a sample-barcoded 5' primer and J-beta primers. Template switching added a 12-random-nucleotide identifier to every cDNA molecule. One entry per CDR3 protein results from TCRdb running MiXCR on the 5' RACE reads. The sample lists over 600,000 distinct CDR3 sequences; roughly three fifths were seen once. This chain connects TRBV7-9 to TRBJ2-1, with a weak D call TRBD1 (6 bases). The sequencing sample was made of blood. The receptor was isolated from a man between 35 and 55 years old in good health. The CDR3 DNA sequence: TGTAGGGATCCCCAAGGACAGTGCATTTACAATGAGCAGTTCTTC. The encoded protein is CRDPQGQCIYNEQFF.